This TCR beta chain was captured in a study of cytomegalovirus exposure and HLA in healthy donors. The PCR ran on 60 Vbeta and 13 Jbeta primers. This table comes from immunoSEQ multiplex PCR, and its TCRdb copy is limited to in-frame clones, with some not included. The sample has approximately 200,000 clones, 79% seen once; the top ten hold around 1.6%. This CDR3 is built from 20 residues. J lost 0 bases, V lost 4 bases, and 10 bases had no gene match. Germline CDR1 reads LGHNA; CDR2 reads YNFKEQ. The TCR sequence derives from a girl under 18 in good health and CMV-seropositive. Sequencing input: PBMCs. This sequence joins TRBV4-2 and TRBJ1-6, with 12 bases fitting TRBD1. The CDR3, as DNA: TGTGCCAGCAGCCCCCTCGGGACAGGGGGCCGAAGCTCCTATAATTCACCCCTCCACTTT. As protein: CASSPLGTGGRSSYNSPLHF.